The rows below give T cell receptor beta chains drawn from one sample of a study of CD8 T cells in Susac syndrome. MiXCR, run by TCRdb on the immunoSEQ multiplex PCR reads, gives a single entry per CDR3 protein. The sample holds under 200,000 distinct CDR3 sequences, about 91% seen once. The sequencing input was CD4+ T cells from PBMCs. Receptors were obtained from a human donor with Susac syndrome. Each CDR3 is given without its conserved first and last residue. D genes are given only for firm matches.

CDR3 | length | V | D
ASSLVGGYT | 9 | TRBV6-2/TRBV6-3 | -
ASRSRTGTVNYGYT | 14 | TRBV3-1 | TRBD1
ASSQGRAEAF | 10 | TRBV18 | -
ASSSTSGGPLREQY | 14 | TRBV7-9 | TRBD2
ASSKDRNSPLH | 11 | TRBV9 | -
ASRDSYTGELF | 11 | TRBV19 | TRBD1
ASRGTAGNTIY | 11 | TRBV2 | -
ASSGGRDQETQY | 12 | TRBV6-1 | -
ASQAEADTQY | 10 | TRBV6-2/TRBV6-3 | -
ASSRWTGGASGELF | 14 | TRBV3-1 | TRBD1
ASSENEGNTIY | 11 | TRBV2 | -
ASSLKGTGWDEQF | 13 | TRBV5-6 | TRBD1
ASSLRSSGFGNTGELF | 16 | TRBV5-1 | TRBD2
SVGRGTGNTIY | 11 | TRBV20-1 | -
SARLGTDYGYT | 11 | TRBV20-1 | TRBD1
ATSDLGTGVSADTQY | 15 | TRBV24-1 | TRBD1
ASSAEQGANTEAF | 13 | TRBV5-4 | TRBD1